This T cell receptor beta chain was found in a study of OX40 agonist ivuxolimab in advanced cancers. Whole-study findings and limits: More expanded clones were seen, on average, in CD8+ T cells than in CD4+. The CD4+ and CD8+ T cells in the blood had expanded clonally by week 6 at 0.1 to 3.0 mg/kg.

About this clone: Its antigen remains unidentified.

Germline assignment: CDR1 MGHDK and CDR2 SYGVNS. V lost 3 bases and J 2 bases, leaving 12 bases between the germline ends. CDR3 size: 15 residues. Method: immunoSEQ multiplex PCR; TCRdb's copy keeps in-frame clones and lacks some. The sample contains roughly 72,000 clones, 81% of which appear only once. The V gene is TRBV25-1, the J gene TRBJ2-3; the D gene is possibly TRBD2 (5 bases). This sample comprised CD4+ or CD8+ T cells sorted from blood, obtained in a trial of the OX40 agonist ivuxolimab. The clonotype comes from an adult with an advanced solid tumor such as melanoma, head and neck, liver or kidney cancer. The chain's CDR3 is CASSDSGSYTDTQYF. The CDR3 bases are TGTGCCAGCAGTGACAGCGGTTCTTACACAGATACGCAGTATTTT.